What follows are 18 T cell receptor beta chains derived from one specimen sequenced in a study of PD-1 blockade in classical Hodgkin lymphoma. This table comes from immunoSEQ multiplex PCR, and its TCRdb copy is limited to in-frame clones, with some not included. The table shows 40,000 to 65,000 clones, with approximately 81% occurring only once. Every single patient, without exception, relapsed after autologous stem cell transplantation, and brentuximab vedotin exposure varied. This specimen consisted of peripheral blood mononuclear cells (PBMCs), obtained at baseline. These receptors were obtained from a human donor with classical Hodgkin lymphoma.

The J gene is TRBJ1-2, the V gene TRBV27, with TRBD1 matching over 9 bases. Germline loops: CDR1 MNHEY, CDR2 SMNVEV (reference sequence). There are 15 residues in the CDR3. Trimming removed 3 bases from V and 4 bases from J; junction bases left unmatched: 6. CDR3 nucleotides: TGTGCCAGCAGTTTCCGGGACAGGGATTTCTATGGCTACACCTTC. Its translation is CASSFRDRDFYGYTF.

This chain joins TRBV18 and TRBJ2-3; 10 bases are shared with TRBD1. Unmatched junction bases numbered 3, after V lost 5 bases and J lost 4 bases. Per the germline V gene, CDR1 is KGHSH and CDR2 is LQKENI. This CDR3 has 14 residues. The CDR3 loop is CASSAGQGADTQYF. In DNA form, the CDR3 reads TGTGCCAGCTCAGCCGGACAGGGGGCAGATACGCAGTATTTT.

The chain recombines TRBV28 with TRBJ1-2, with D uncertain. Germline V gene data show CDR1 as MDHEN and CDR2 as SYDVKM. Trimming left V 1 base short and J 3 bases short, with 6 bases between. CDR3 length: 13 residues. The CDR3 reads CASSLYGDYGYTF. The DNA for the CDR3 is TGTGCCAGCAGTTTATACGGGGACTATGGCTACACCTTC.

The genes are TRBV19 and TRBJ2-1, with 9 bases aligning to TRBD2. V was clipped by 5 bases and J by 1 base; unmatched bases: 3. The CDR3 is made up of 15 amino acids. Germline CDR1 LNHDA, CDR2 SQIVND (reference sequence). CDR3 bases: TGTGCCAGTAGTGGGAGCGGGAGGTCCTACAATGAGCAGTTCTTC. Its translation is CASSGSGRSYNEQFF. Full variable domain (rest looked up from reference TRBV19 and TRBJ2-1): DGGITQSPKYLFRKEGQNVTLSCEQNLNHDAMYWYRQDPGQGLRLIYYSQIVNDFQKGDIAEGYSVSREKKESFPLTVTSAQKNPTAFYLCASSGSGRSYNEQFFGPGTRLTVL.

This clone was seen a few times. V and J are TRBV19 and TRBJ1-1; D is undetermined. CDR1 and CDR2 from the germline V gene are LNHDA and SQIVND (reference sequence). The CDR3 has 13 residues. Deletions cut 5 bases from V and 1 base from J, with 8 bases between. The CDR3 loop reads CASSFLTNTEAFF. CDR3 in DNA: TGTGCCAGTAGTTTCCTGACGAACACTGAAGCTTTCTTT.

The V gene is TRBV2, the J gene TRBJ1-3; possibly TRBD1 for D (6 bases). CDR1 and CDR2 (germline): SNHLY, FYNNEI. CDR3 length: 14 amino acids. V was cut by 8 bases and J by 0 bases, with 11 bases left in between. The CDR3 protein is CASAGQFSGNTIYF. CDR3 bases: TGTGCCAGCGCAGGACAGTTCTCTGGAAACACCATATATTTT.

The rearrangement joins TRBV29-1 to TRBJ2-1, with 9 bases lining up with TRBD2. CDR3 length: 16 amino acids. CDR1 and CDR2 (germline): SQVTM, ANQGSEA. Trimming took 1 base from V and 5 from J; bases not matched to a gene: 9. Here the CDR3 reads CSVEVMKREDDNEQFF. The DNA for the CDR3 is TGCAGCGTTGAAGTAATGAAGCGGGAGGATGACAATGAGCAGTTCTTC.

The gene calls are TRBV14 and TRBJ1-2; 7 bases are shared with TRBD1. Germline lookup yields CDR1 SGHDN and CDR2 FVKESK. The CDR3 spans 15 residues. After removal of 3 bases from V and 8 bases from J, the junction contained 12 bases not matched to a gene. The DNA of the CDR3 is TGTGCCAGCAGCCATCCCCGAGGGGGCCTATGGGGCTACACCTTC. This sequence encodes CASSHPRGGLWGYTF.

J is TRBJ1-4 and V is TRBV6-6; possibly TRBD1 for D (6 bases). The CDR3 is 14 residues long. Deletions cut 6 bases from V and 4 bases from J, with 12 bases between. Germline V gene sequence: CDR1 MNHNY, CDR2 SVGAGI (reference sequence). In nucleotides, the CDR3 is TGTGCCAGCAGGTCCGGACAGATTAATGAAAAACTGTTTTTT. Amino acid sequence: CASRSGQINEKLFF.

V and J are TRBV7-9 and TRBJ2-1, with D perhaps matching TRBD1 or TRBD2 (5 bases each). V was shortened by 8 bases and J by 1 base, with 24 bases between the two germline ends. CDR1 is SEHNR and CDR2 is FQNEAQ in the germline V gene (reference sequence). The CDR3 has 18 amino acids. As DNA, the CDR3 is TGTGCCAGCGGGGCAACGGGTGGGCTAGCCGTTTCCTACAATGAGCAGTTCTTC. It specifies CASGATGGLAVSYNEQFF.

This clone was detected only a few times. The chain is built from TRBV30 and TRBJ1-1; D ambiguous. The CDR3 covers 14 residues. Germline lookup yields CDR1 GTSNPN and CDR2 SVGIG (reference sequence). V was trimmed by 5 bases and J by 3 bases, leaving 16 bases between them. In DNA form, the CDR3 reads TGTGCCTGGGACATATTGGACGGGTACACTGAAGCTTTCTTT. Encoded protein: CAWDILDGYTEAFF. Using reference TRBV30 and TRBJ1-1 for the parts outside the CDR3, the full variable domain is SQTIHQWPATLVQPVGSPLSLECTVEGTSNPNLYWYRQAAGRGLQLLFYSVGIGQISSEVPQNLSASRPQDRQFILSSKKLLLSDSGFYLCAWDILDGYTEAFFGQGTRLTVV.

This clone appeared a single time. The rearrangement joins TRBV30 to TRBJ1-4; 7 bases map to TRBD1. Germline V CDR1 and CDR2: GTSNPN, SVGIG (reference sequence). V lost 0 bases, J lost 10 bases, and 8 bases stayed unmatched. This CDR3 region has 14 residues. As DNA, the CDR3 is TGTGCCTGGAGTGTAGGAGGGGGCCACGGAAAACTGTTTTTT. This sequence encodes CAWSVGGGHGKLFF.

The gene calls are TRBV27 and TRBJ2-1; 13 bases map to TRBD2. From germline, CDR1 is MNHEY and CDR2 SMNVEV (reference sequence). J was trimmed by 4 bases and V by 4 bases; bases with no gene match: 4. CDR3 length: 16 residues. CDR3 loop: CASSSGLAGDYNEQFF. CDR3 bases: TGTGCCAGCAGTTCCGGACTAGCGGGAGATTACAATGAGCAGTTCTTC.

The chain has TRBV11-3 and TRBJ2-1; 8 positions match TRBD2. The CDR3 length is 16 residues. In germline, CDR1 is SGHNT, CDR2 YENEEA. After removal of 5 bases from V and 6 bases from J, the junction contained 12 bases not matched to a gene. CDR3 bases: TGTGCCAGCAGCGCCATCGCGCTAGCGGGCTCCAATGAGCAGTTCTTC. Its protein product is CASSAIALAGSNEQFF.

This clone is a singleton in its sample. V and J are TRBV4-1 and TRBJ2-1; the match to TRBD2 covers 14 bases. The trim removed 4 bases at V and 5 bases at J, leaving 4 bases unmatched. CDR3 size: 16 residues. Per the germline V gene, CDR1 is MGHRA and CDR2 is YSYEKL. Here the CDR3 reads CASSRLAGGQNNEQFF. The CDR3 DNA is TGCGCCAGCAGCCGACTAGCGGGAGGGCAAAACAATGAGCAGTTCTTC.

The chain couples TRBV18 to TRBJ2-1; tentatively, D is TRBD2 (5 bases). Germline V gene lookup returns CDR1 KGHSH and CDR2 LQKENI. The CDR3 has 16 amino acids. Trimming removed 3 bases at V and 8 bases at J, with 20 bases between. CDR3 DNA sequence: TGTGCCAGCTCACCTACCGAGGAAGGGCGGGTCTATGAGCAGTTCTTC. It codes for CASSPTEEGRVYEQFF.

The chain couples TRBV5-5 to TRBJ2-1; tentative D call: TRBD2 (5 bases). Germline values: CDR1 SGHKS, CDR2 YYEKEE (reference sequence). This CDR3 has 16 amino acids. Trimming removed 5 bases at V and 8 bases at J, with 23 bases between. CDR3 in amino acids: CASRKSWGVAGDEQFF. In DNA, the CDR3 is TGTGCCAGCAGAAAATCGTGGGGAGTCGCTGGCGATGAGCAGTTCTTC.

Points on this clone: This CDR3 is also generated by other DNA sequences in the sample. The CDR3 nucleotides are TGTGCCAGCAGCTTAGCCTACAATGAGCAGTTCTTC. Protein: CASSLAYNEQFF. The chain recombines TRBV7-9 with TRBJ2-1; D is unresolved. V lost 0 bases, J lost 3 bases, and 0 bases lay in between. Germline V CDR1 and CDR2: SEHNR, FQNEAQ (reference sequence). This CDR3 comprises 12 residues.